This TCR beta chain appears in the sequencing data of a study of identical twins. Template switching, a step in the protocol, added a universal primer site, and cDNA carried unique molecular identifiers. Using its own MiXCR run on the 5' RACE reads, TCRdb lists one record per CDR3 protein. In the table there are 1.5 million to 2 million distinct CDR3 sequences, under 35% of which are singletons. The CDR3 sequence is 14 residues long. Trimming cost V 10 bases and J 1 base, with 14 bases left between them. Looked up from germline, CDR1 is MNHNS and CDR2 is SASEGT. Findings and limits, study-wide: Beta out-of-frame sequences showed weaker excess sharing between twins. In cord blood, abundant beta clonotypes had fewer insertions; memory showed no trend.

This clonotype was recorded a few times. Its antigen is still unknown. This TCR was recovered from a newborn girl in good health. The sample comprised cord blood. The chain couples TRBV6-1 to TRBJ2-1, with a tentative D call TRBD1 (6 bases). The CDR3 here is CAILTGTSYNEQFF. The CDR3 DNA follows: TGTGCCATCTTAACCGGGACATCCTACAATGAGCAGTTCTTC.